This is a list of T cell receptor beta chains from one sample in a study of blood T cell repertoires in COVID-19. Profiled with immunoSEQ multiplex PCR; TCRdb holds only in-frame clones, not every one. Of a few hundred thousand clones listed, roughly 90% were seen once; the top ten hold 2.5% to 3.5%. Sequences were obtained from PBMCs or T cells enriched from blood (not recorded which). The source of these receptors is a woman in her forties or fifties who had been exposed to COVID-19. Both conserved end residues are part of each CDR3. A D gene is named only where the DNA matches it firmly. The size of a clone is reported for some rows only, either as once, few or many, or as a class for expanded clones.

abundance: NA; d_gene: NA; v_gene: TRBV29-1; j_gene: TRBJ2-7; CDR3aa: CSTKSGYEQYF; CDR3nt: TGCAGCACCAAATCAGGCTACGAGCAGTACTTC
abundance: NA; d_gene: TRBD1; v_gene: TRBV6-2/TRBV6-3; j_gene: TRBJ2-5; CDR3aa: CASSRDREETQYF; CDR3nt: TGTGCCAGCAGCCGGGACAGGGAAGAGACCCAGTACTTC
abundance: NA; d_gene: NA; v_gene: TRBV6-1; j_gene: TRBJ2-5; CDR3aa: CASSENLQETQYF; CDR3nt: TGTGCCAGCAGTGAGAATCTACAAGAGACCCAGTACTTC
abundance: NA; d_gene: NA; v_gene: TRBV7-9; j_gene: TRBJ1-1; CDR3aa: CASSLRGNTEAFF; CDR3nt: TGTGCCAGCAGCCTCAGGGGGAACACTGAAGCTTTCTTT
abundance: NA; d_gene: NA; v_gene: TRBV15; j_gene: TRBJ1-3; CDR3aa: CATSRDVQGGNTIYF; CDR3nt: TGTGCCACCAGCAGAGATGTTCAGGGTGGAAACACCATATATTTT
abundance: NA; d_gene: NA; v_gene: TRBV19; j_gene: TRBJ1-1; CDR3aa: CASSWQGNTEAFF; CDR3nt: TGTGCCAGTAGTTGGCAGGGGAACACTGAAGCTTTCTTT
abundance: NA; d_gene: NA; v_gene: TRBV6-1; j_gene: TRBJ1-2; CDR3aa: CASSEAGGGRGGYTF; CDR3nt: TGTGCCAGCAGTGAAGCGGGCGGGGGGCGAGGTGGCTACACCTTC
abundance: NA; d_gene: TRBD1; v_gene: TRBV5-1; j_gene: TRBJ1-1; CDR3aa: CASSWGGQGNTEAFF; CDR3nt: TGCGCCAGCAGCTGGGGTGGACAGGGGAACACTGAAGCTTTCTTT
abundance: few; d_gene: NA; v_gene: TRBV7-2; j_gene: TRBJ1-6; CDR3aa: CASSSQASRGGSPLHF; CDR3nt: TGTGCCAGCAGCTCCCAAGCGTCCAGGGGAGGGTCACCCCTCCACTTT
abundance: NA; d_gene: NA; v_gene: TRBV12-5; j_gene: TRBJ2-2; CDR3aa: CASGLVVGQGTTGELFF; CDR3nt: TGTGCTAGTGGTTTGGTAGTAGGGCAGGGTACCACCGGGGAGCTGTTTTTT
abundance: NA; d_gene: TRBD1; v_gene: TRBV6-1; j_gene: TRBJ1-2; CDR3aa: CASSEVGQGGGYTF; CDR3nt: TGTGCCAGCAGTGAAGTTGGACAGGGGGGTGGCTACACCTTC
abundance: NA; d_gene: NA; v_gene: TRBV6-5; j_gene: TRBJ1-1; CDR3aa: CASIRGPEAFF; CDR3nt: TGTGCCAGCATCAGGGGTCCTGAAGCTTTCTTT
abundance: NA; d_gene: NA; v_gene: TRBV30; j_gene: TRBJ1-6; CDR3aa: CAWRGLGKSSYNSPLHF; CDR3nt: TGTGCCTGGAGGGGGCTGGGGAAGAGCTCCTATAATTCACCCCTCCACTTT
abundance: NA; d_gene: NA; v_gene: TRBV7-2; j_gene: TRBJ2-5; CDR3aa: CASSRQSGVQETQYF; CDR3nt: TGTGCCAGCAGCCGGCAGTCGGGGGTTCAAGAGACCCAGTACTTC
abundance: NA; d_gene: TRBD2; v_gene: TRBV9; j_gene: TRBJ2-3; CDR3aa: CASSAPLQMTSSRTDTQYF; CDR3nt: TGTGCCAGCAGCGCCCCCCTTCAAATGACTAGCAGCCGCACAGATACGCAGTATTTT
abundance: NA; d_gene: TRBD1; v_gene: TRBV18; j_gene: TRBJ2-3; CDR3aa: CASSPPNRGGTDTQYF; CDR3nt: TGTGCCAGCTCACCACCCAACAGGGGGGGCACAGATACGCAGTATTTT
abundance: NA; d_gene: NA; v_gene: TRBV11-2; j_gene: TRBJ1-2; CDR3aa: CASSSAGGRVTSSTF; CDR3nt: TGTGCCAGCAGCTCGGCCGGGGGGCGCGTAACCTCGTCCACCTTC
abundance: NA; d_gene: TRBD1; v_gene: TRBV19; j_gene: TRBJ2-1; CDR3aa: CASNTGTGVYNEQFF; CDR3nt: TGTGCCAGTAATACCGGGACAGGGGTATACAATGAGCAGTTCTTC
abundance: NA; d_gene: NA; v_gene: TRBV3-1/TRBV3-2; j_gene: TRBJ2-7; CDR3aa: CASSQGGHSRRSVEQYF; CDR3nt: TGTGCCAGCAGCCAAGGAGGGCATAGTCGACGGAGCGTTGAGCAGTACTTC
abundance: NA; d_gene: TRBD1; v_gene: TRBV7-7; j_gene: TRBJ2-3; CDR3aa: CASSKGQPADTQYF; CDR3nt: TGTGCTAGCAGCAAGGGACAGCCAGCAGATACGCAGTATTTT
abundance: NA; d_gene: NA; v_gene: TRBV18; j_gene: TRBJ2-6; CDR3aa: CASSPQRARSGANVLTF; CDR3nt: TGTGCCAGCTCACCCCAACGAGCCCGCTCTGGGGCCAACGTCCTGACTTTC
abundance: once; d_gene: TRBD2; v_gene: TRBV5-6; j_gene: TRBJ2-5; CDR3aa: CASNVAGQETQYF; CDR3nt: TGTGCCAGCAACGTAGCGGGGCAAGAGACCCAGTACTTC
abundance: NA; d_gene: NA; v_gene: TRBV10-3; j_gene: TRBJ1-6; CDR3aa: CAISESGGSGNSPLHF; CDR3nt: TGTGCCATCAGTGAGTCGGGGGGGAGTGGGAATTCACCCCTCCACTTT
abundance: NA; d_gene: TRBD1; v_gene: TRBV30; j_gene: TRBJ1-5; CDR3aa: CAWSPGTATSNQPQHF; CDR3nt: TGTGCCTGGAGTCCCGGGACAGCGACTAGCAATCAGCCCCAGCATTTT
abundance: NA; d_gene: NA; v_gene: TRBV2; j_gene: TRBJ1-5; CDR3aa: CASLRTGLGPQHF; CDR3nt: TGTGCCAGCCTCCGAACGGGGTTGGGGCCCCAGCATTTT
abundance: NA; d_gene: TRBD1; v_gene: TRBV29-1; j_gene: TRBJ1-3; CDR3aa: CSVDTTGTGNTIYF; CDR3nt: TGCAGCGTTGATACGACAGGGACTGGAAACACCATATATTTT
abundance: NA; d_gene: TRBD2; v_gene: TRBV5-1; j_gene: TRBJ2-7; CDR3aa: CASSNAGGSGEQYF; CDR3nt: TGCGCCAGCAGCAACGCGGGGGGCTCGGGCGAGCAGTACTTC
abundance: once; d_gene: NA; v_gene: TRBV5-6; j_gene: TRBJ1-5; CDR3aa: CASSTTSSGTQHF; CDR3nt: TGTGCCAGCAGCACAACAAGCTCGGGGACCCAGCATTTT
abundance: NA; d_gene: NA; v_gene: TRBV5-1; j_gene: TRBJ1-1; CDR3aa: CASSQQADTEAFF; CDR3nt: TGCGCCAGCAGCCAACAGGCGGACACTGAAGCTTTCTTT
abundance: once; d_gene: TRBD1; v_gene: TRBV28; j_gene: TRBJ1-1; CDR3aa: CASSKWTGGNTEAFF; CDR3nt: TGTGCCAGCAGTAAATGGACAGGGGGGAACACTGAAGCTTTCTTT
abundance: NA; d_gene: TRBD1; v_gene: TRBV28; j_gene: TRBJ1-2; CDR3aa: CASSFGQGYGYTF; CDR3nt: TGTGCCAGCAGTTTCGGACAGGGCTATGGCTACACCTTC
abundance: NA; d_gene: NA; v_gene: TRBV7-9; j_gene: TRBJ2-5; CDR3aa: CASSRIVGETQYF; CDR3nt: TGTGCCAGCAGCAGAATCGTGGGCGAGACCCAGTACTTC
abundance: NA; d_gene: NA; v_gene: TRBV14; j_gene: TRBJ2-7; CDR3aa: CASSQEGQARSYEQYF; CDR3nt: TGTGCCAGCAGCCAAGAAGGCCAGGCGAGATCCTACGAGCAGTACTTC
abundance: NA; d_gene: NA; v_gene: TRBV29-1; j_gene: TRBJ2-1; CDR3aa: CSAEGRGEYLSYNEQFF; CDR3nt: TGCAGCGCCGAGGGGCGCGGGGAGTACCTTTCCTACAATGAGCAGTTCTTC
abundance: NA; d_gene: NA; v_gene: TRBV9; j_gene: TRBJ1-6; CDR3aa: CASSVDSNSPLHF; CDR3nt: TGTGCCAGCAGCGTCGACAGTAATTCACCCCTCCACTTT
abundance: once; d_gene: TRBD1; v_gene: TRBV28; j_gene: TRBJ2-3; CDR3aa: CAIETGRDTQYF; CDR3nt: TGTGCCATCGAGACAGGGCGCGATACGCAGTATTTT
abundance: NA; d_gene: NA; v_gene: TRBV2; j_gene: TRBJ2-5; CDR3aa: CASSPPSVETQYF; CDR3nt: TGTGCCAGCAGTCCCCCTAGCGTGGAGACCCAGTACTTC
abundance: NA; d_gene: NA; v_gene: TRBV13; j_gene: TRBJ2-7; CDR3aa: CASSLTVYEQYF; CDR3nt: TGTGCCAGCAGCTTGACTGTCTACGAGCAGTACTTC
abundance: NA; d_gene: TRBD1; v_gene: TRBV27; j_gene: TRBJ1-6; CDR3aa: CASSLFIGTGNSPLHF; CDR3nt: TGTGCCAGCAGCCTTTTTATTGGGACAGGGAATTCACCCCTCCACTTT
abundance: NA; d_gene: NA; v_gene: TRBV2; j_gene: TRBJ1-1; CDR3aa: CASTLGERTEAFF; CDR3nt: TGTGCCAGCACCCTTGGGGAGAGGACTGAAGCTTTCTTT
abundance: NA; d_gene: TRBD1; v_gene: TRBV3-1/TRBV3-2; j_gene: TRBJ1-5; CDR3aa: CASSQAGQGNQPQHF; CDR3nt: TGTGCCAGCAGCCAGGCTGGACAGGGCAATCAGCCCCAGCATTTT
abundance: NA; d_gene: NA; v_gene: TRBV6-1; j_gene: TRBJ1-5; CDR3aa: CASSDPQGVQPQHF; CDR3nt: TGTGCCAGCAGTGATCCACAGGGCGTTCAGCCCCAGCATTTT
abundance: NA; d_gene: NA; v_gene: TRBV11-1; j_gene: TRBJ2-7; CDR3aa: CASSPSQGTYEQYF; CDR3nt: TGTGCCAGCAGCCCGAGTCAGGGTACCTACGAGCAGTACTTC
abundance: NA; d_gene: NA; v_gene: TRBV4-2; j_gene: TRBJ1-6; CDR3aa: CASSLRGGDSPLHF; CDR3nt: TGTGCCAGCAGCCTTCGGGGAGGGGATTCACCCCTCCACTTT
abundance: NA; d_gene: NA; v_gene: TRBV7-9; j_gene: TRBJ2-7; CDR3aa: CASSTEFEQYF; CDR3nt: TGTGCCAGCAGCACGGAGTTCGAGCAGTACTTC
abundance: NA; d_gene: TRBD2; v_gene: TRBV5-1; j_gene: TRBJ2-1; CDR3aa: CASSLMAGGYNEQFF; CDR3nt: TGCGCCAGCAGCTTGATGGCGGGGGGCTACAATGAGCAGTTCTTC
abundance: NA; d_gene: TRBD1; v_gene: TRBV19; j_gene: TRBJ1-5; CDR3aa: CASSNPDRAWQPQHF; CDR3nt: TGTGCCAGTAGTAACCCGGACAGGGCATGGCAGCCCCAGCATTTT
abundance: NA; d_gene: TRBD2; v_gene: TRBV4-2; j_gene: TRBJ2-7; CDR3aa: CASSQEAGGSYEQYF; CDR3nt: TGTGCCAGCAGCCAAGAAGCGGGGGGCTCCTACGAGCAGTACTTC
abundance: NA; d_gene: TRBD2; v_gene: TRBV6-5; j_gene: TRBJ2-3; CDR3aa: CASNPLAGDTDTQYF; CDR3nt: TGTGCCAGCAACCCTCTAGCGGGGGACACAGATACGCAGTATTTT
abundance: NA; d_gene: TRBD1; v_gene: TRBV19; j_gene: TRBJ1-5; CDR3aa: CASSIGTGLNQPQHF; CDR3nt: TGTGCCAGTAGTATAGGGACAGGGCTCAATCAGCCCCAGCATTTT